The T cell receptor (beta chain) under discussion was sequenced for a study of shared clonotypes between healthy human individuals. Study-wide results and limits: Naive subsets generally had larger estimated richness than memory subsets. How much donors shared clonotypes was expected to be affected by sequencing depth.

Germline V gene lookup returns CDR1 SNHLY and CDR2 FYNNEI. There are 13 residues in the CDR3. Deletions cut 8 bases from V and 0 bases from J, with 8 bases between. About this clone: Its target is unknown.

Deep-level settings were used for running the assay. Here immunoSEQ multiplex PCR was the method, and the copy in TCRdb shows in-frame clones only, minus some. This table has about 2.1 million clones, roughly 93% appearing once. Naivety among CD8 cells was defined by CD45RO negativity and positive CCR7 selection, thereby excluding terminally differentiated effector memory CD45RA+ cells. Donors were healthy HIV-negative adults without recent acute infections or vaccinations. The receptor's source is a man aged 18 to 30 in good health. Some clones in this sample may be carry-over from other donors' samples. V usage is TRBV2 and J usage is TRBJ2-1; D is unresolved. What was sequenced was naive CD8+ T cells from PBMCs. CDR3 bases: TGTGCCAGCTTTCCGGGCTCCTACAATGAGCAGTTCTTC. Its translation is CASFPGSYNEQFF.